Sequencing of this T cell receptor beta chain was carried out in a study of blood T cell repertoires in COVID-19. Across the study: Material from acute and convalescent COVID-19 was sourced from the United States, Italy and Spain. T cells, B-cell-depleted T cells, or PBMCs supplied cDNA or gDNA.

Methods used by the authors: Reference gene primer amplification gave nucleated cell count estimates. The data were produced by immunoSEQ multiplex PCR, yet TCRdb's version contains in-frame clones alone and is incomplete. V and J calls and clone size are as listed in that table; D and trimming were resolved from the DNA. This table has 350,000 to 450,000 clones, 85% appearing once. The V end was cut by 0 bases, the J end by 8 bases, with 17 bases between. Germline V CDR1 and CDR2: SGHRS, YFSETQ. The CDR3 totals 15 residues. J is TRBJ1-2 and V is TRBV5-1, with D maybe TRBD1 (5 bases). The material sequenced was peripheral blood. The clonotype was recovered from a woman aged 18-30 years with acute or convalescent COVID-19. CDR3 in amino acids: CASSLAFQGFLGYTF. Here the CDR3 DNA reads TGCGCCAGCAGCTTGGCCTTTCAGGGTTTCTTAGGCTACACCTTC.